A selection of T cell receptor beta chains follows, all from one sample in a study of post-analysis software for immune sequencing data. TCRdb recomputed calls from the PCR reads with MiXCR, one row per CDR3 protein. The table records about 820,000 distinct CDR3 sequences, approximately 53% of them present only once. Sequences were obtained from blood. The source is a girl aged 5 to 17 with multiple sclerosis. The CDR3 runs from the conserved cysteine through the conserved F or W. D genes are given only for firm matches. The size entry is marked missing in some rows and otherwise reads once, few, many or a size class.

clone_size	v_call	j_call	d_call	cdr3_aa	cdr3_nt
.	TRBV7-2	TRBJ2-1	.	CASSSPQHYNEQFF	TGTGCCAGCAGCTCACCACAGCACTACAATGAGCAGTTCTTC
.	TRBV7-3	TRBJ2-1	TRBD2	CASSLAWAGGRYNEQFF	TGTGCCAGCAGCTTGGCCTGGGCGGGAGGACGCTACAATGAGCAGTTCTTC
few	TRBV6-6	TRBJ2-7	TRBD2	CASRTSGRVTYEQYF	TGTGCCAGCAGGACTAGCGGGAGGGTTACCTACGAGCAGTACTTC
.	TRBV15	TRBJ2-7	.	CATSRTASYEQYF	TGTGCCACCAGCAGGACAGCTTCCTACGAGCAGTACTTC
few	TRBV20-1	TRBJ2-3	.	CSARTGGSDTRYF	TGCAGCGCTAGAACAGGAGGGTCAGATACGCGGTATTTT
.	TRBV5-1	TRBJ2-7	TRBD1	CASSTGTEDYEQYF	TGCGCCAGCAGCACCGGGACAGAGGACTACGAGCAGTACTTC
.	TRBV7-8	TRBJ2-2	TRBD2	CASSLPLAGGSANTGELFF	TGTGCCAGCAGCTTACCCCTAGCGGGAGGGTCGGCGAACACCGGGGAGCTGTTTTTT
.	TRBV2	TRBJ2-7	.	CASSKDHYYEQYF	TGTGCCAGCAGCAAGGACCATTACTACGAGCAGTACTTC
many	TRBV5-4	TRBJ2-1	.	CASSLGGRASYNEQFF	TGTGCCAGCAGCTTGGGAGGCAGGGCTTCCTACAATGAGCAGTTCTTC
few	TRBV29-1	TRBJ2-7	.	CSVEDGSSYEQYF	TGCAGCGTTGAAGACGGCAGTTCCTACGAGCAGTACTTC
.	TRBV6-1	TRBJ2-1	TRBD1	CASSVSQGANNEQFF	TGTGCCAGCAGTGTTTCACAGGGGGCCAACAATGAGCAGTTCTTC
.	TRBV18	TRBJ2-3	TRBD1	CASSPGQGDTQYF	TGTGCCAGCTCACCGGGACAGGGGGATACGCAGTATTTT
few	TRBV20-1	TRBJ2-7	TRBD1	CSAGWTGSYEQYF	TGCAGTGCTGGGTGGACAGGTAGTTACGAGCAGTACTTC
.	TRBV11-2	TRBJ1-1	.	CASSLAWRGANTEAFF	TGTGCCAGCAGCTTAGCGTGGCGGGGAGCGAACACTGAAGCTTTCTTT
.	TRBV7-8	TRBJ1-1	.	CASSLVRGGDTEAFF	TGTGCCAGCAGCTTAGTGCGGGGTGGAGACACTGAAGCTTTCTTT
.	TRBV5-1	TRBJ2-1	TRBD1	CASSGSTGRSYNEQFF	TGCGCCAGCAGCGGGTCGACAGGGAGATCCTACAATGAGCAGTTCTTC
.	TRBV7-6	TRBJ2-1	.	CASSLATRINNEQFF	TGTGCCAGCAGCTTAGCGACTAGGATCAACAATGAGCAGTTCTTC
.	TRBV7-8	TRBJ2-7	TRBD2	CASSPYRTSAPGESYEQYF	TGTGCCAGCAGCCCCTACCGGACTAGCGCGCCGGGAGAGTCCTACGAGCAGTACTTC
.	TRBV28	TRBJ2-7	.	CASSLWEGSGTYEQYF	TGTGCCAGCAGTTTATGGGAGGGCAGCGGTACCTACGAGCAGTACTTC
.	TRBV3-1	TRBJ2-3	.	CASSQQRGHTDTQYF	TGTGCCAGCAGCCAACAACGGGGGCATACAGATACGCAGTATTTT
few	TRBV7-8	TRBJ2-7	.	CASSPLLRESYEQYF	TGTGCCAGCAGCCCGCTATTGAGGGAATCCTACGAGCAGTACTTC